This entry lists 20 T cell receptor beta chains sequenced from one sample in a study of T cell responses to AZD1222 COVID-19 vaccine. Clones were read by immunoSEQ multiplex PCR, and TCRdb kept only the in-frame ones, dropping some. Of about 140,000 clones listed, about 90% are singletons. Sample: peripheral blood, taken 28 days after the second dose of the MenACWY control vaccine. The receptors come from an adult who received the MenACWY meningococcal vaccine as a control.

CDR3 loop: CASSEPGAIGYTF. The CDR3 region has the DNA TGTGCCAGCAGTGAGCCGGGGGCTATTGGCTACACCTTC. The J gene is TRBJ1-2, the V gene TRBV2, with a possible D match to TRBD1 (6 bases). V lost 3 bases and J 7 bases, leaving 12 bases between the germline ends. The CDR3 extends over 13 amino acids. The germline V gene has CDR1 SNHLY and CDR2 FYNNEI.

CDR3 sequence (DNA): TGTGCTAGTGGCCGTGGACTAGCGGGCCGCACAGATACGCAGTATTTT. This codes for CASGRGLAGRTDTQYF. The chain recombines TRBV12-5 with TRBJ2-3; TRBD2 agrees at 11 bases. The CDR3 runs to 16 residues. Germline V gene lookup returns CDR1 LGHNT and CDR2 FRNRAP. J gave up 1 base and V 6 bases, and 6 bases lay outside the gene matches.

The rearrangement uses TRBV7-6 and TRBJ2-1; 7 bases agree with TRBD2. The V gene end was trimmed by 9 bases and the J gene end by 6 bases; junction bases not matched to a gene: 5. The CDR3 runs to 12 residues. CDR1 and CDR2 from the germline V gene are SGHVS and FNYEAQ. The CDR3 DNA sequence: TGTGCCAGTGGGCCGGGGGGCAATGAGCAGTTCTTC. It encodes CASGPGGNEQFF.

The genes are TRBV20-1 and TRBJ1-5; D remains ambiguous. This CDR3 region has 15 residues. In germline, CDR1 is DFQATT, CDR2 SNEGSKA (reference sequence). V lost 3 bases and J 0 bases, leaving 12 bases between the germline ends. For the CDR3, the DNA is TGCAGTGCTAGTTCTGAGATACTTAGCAATCAGCCCCAGCATTTT. Its translation is CSASSEILSNQPQHF.

V and J are TRBV19 and TRBJ2-5; 7 bases match TRBD1. V was pared by 0 bases and J by 1 base, with 8 bases of the junction left unmatched. The CDR3 runs 17 residues. CDR1 is LNHDA and CDR2 is SQIVND in the germline V gene (reference sequence). CDR3 region: CASSIDNPGQLQETQYF. CDR3 in DNA: TGTGCCAGTAGTATAGATAACCCGGGACAGCTCCAAGAGACCCAGTACTTC.

This chain uses TRBV7-9 with TRBJ1-3; perhaps TRBD1 as D (5 bases). The CDR3 has 15 amino acids. Germline assignment: CDR1 SEHNR and CDR2 FQNEAQ (reference sequence). The V and J ends lost 6 bases and 2 bases respectively, with 14 bases between them. The CDR3 nucleotides are TGTGCCAGCAGTTATAGCTCAGGGCCTGGAAACACCATATATTTT. It encodes CASSYSSGPGNTIYF.

This clone was seen once. Other DNA sequences of this sample code for an identical CDR3. The chain links TRBV28 to TRBJ1-3, with TRBD1 as a possible D gene (5 bases). CDR1 is MDHEN, CDR2 SYDVKM, per germline. The CDR3 is 11 residues long. The V and J ends lost 6 bases and 7 bases respectively, with 7 bases between them. The CDR3 bases are TGTGCCAGCAGCCGGGGGAACACCATATATTTT. It is translated as CASSRGNTIYF.

This rearrangement joins TRBV2 to TRBJ1-5, with TRBD1 matching 7 bases. The CDR3 contains 15 residues. The germline CDR1 and CDR2 sequences are SNHLY and FYNNEI. J lost 0 bases, V lost 5 bases, and 4 bases had no gene match. The CDR3 is CASSRTGDSNQPQHF. In DNA, the CDR3 is TGTGCCAGCAGTCGGACAGGAGATAGCAATCAGCCCCAGCATTTT.

V gene TRBV5-1 combines with J gene TRBJ1-5; unclear D gene. The germline V gene has CDR1 SGHRS and CDR2 YFSETQ. There are 15 residues in the CDR3. The V gene lost 4 bases and the J gene lost 1 base, with 12 bases spanning the gap. DNA for the CDR3: TGCGCCAGCAGCCTTACACCGGGGAGCAATCAGCCCCAGCATTTT. Protein sequence: CASSLTPGSNQPQHF.

A single count supports this clone. V gene TRBV19 combines with J gene TRBJ1-4; 8 positions agree with TRBD1. The CDR3 extends over 15 amino acids. J lost 7 bases, V lost 5 bases, and 9 bases had no gene match. The germline CDR1 and CDR2 sequences are LNHDA and SQIVND (reference sequence). The DNA of the CDR3 is TGTGCCAGTAGTCCTCAGGGGGCGTATTCTGAAAAACTGTTTTTT. The encoded protein is CASSPQGAYSEKLFF.

The chain recombines TRBV7-3 with TRBJ2-3, with TRBD2 matching over 7 bases. Trimming cost V 1 base and J 1 base; bases outside gene matches: 2. The CDR3 has 15 amino acids. Germline loops: CDR1 SGHTA, CDR2 FQGTGA. The CDR3 region is CASSLNRGGTDTQYF. The CDR3 DNA is TGTGCCAGCAGCTTAAACCGGGGGGGCACAGATACGCAGTATTTT.

V usage is TRBV3-1 (or the pseudogene TRBV3-2) and J usage is TRBJ1-1; no firm D call. CDR3 size: 13 residues. Germline V gene sequence: CDR1 LGHDT, CDR2 YNNKEL (reference sequence). Trimming shortened V by 1 base and J by 3 bases, and 6 bases separated the two germline ends. The DNA for the CDR3 is TGTGCCAGCAGCCAAGTCGTCCACACTGAAGCTTTCTTT. Translating it yields CASSQVVHTEAFF.

DNA of the CDR3: TGTGCCAGCAGTATGGCCGGGACAGGGTCCGGAAACACCATATATTTT. Translation gives CASSMAGTGSGNTIYF. The rearrangement joins TRBV28 to TRBJ1-3; 9 bases match TRBD1. This CDR3 is built from 16 residues. Germline CDR1 is MDHEN and CDR2 is SYDVKM. The V segment lost 5 bases and the J segment 4 bases; nucleotides outside the gene matches: 9. The variable domain in full, completed from reference TRBV28 and TRBJ1-3, reads DVKVTQSSRYLVKRTGEKVFLECVQDMDHENMFWYRQDPGLGLRLIYFSYDVKMKEKGDIPEGYSVSREKKERFSLILESASTNQTSMYLCASSMAGTGSGNTIYFGEGSWLTVV.

The chain links TRBV28 to TRBJ1-6, with no clear D. CDR3 size: 15 residues. Per germline, CDR1 MDHEN and CDR2 SYDVKM. Trimming pared 7 bases from V and 4 bases from J, leaving 14 bases between. CDR3 in amino acids: CASTSYGRYNSPLHF. CDR3 coding DNA: TGTGCCAGCACCTCTTACGGACGGTATAATTCACCCCTCCACTTT.

The genes are TRBV2 and TRBJ2-3; possible D gene TRBD2, 5 bases. The germline V gene has CDR1 SNHLY and CDR2 FYNNEI. The CDR3 is made up of 15 amino acids. Trimming left V 2 bases short and J 0 bases short, with 9 bases between. CDR3 DNA sequence: TGTGCCAGCAGTGAAAGGAGGACTAGCACAGATACGCAGTATTTT. This translates into CASSERRTSTDTQYF.

This chain connects TRBV28 to TRBJ1-6; 8 bases agree with TRBD1. V dropped 4 bases and J dropped 4; count of bases not matched to a gene: 3. Germline V gives CDR1 MDHEN, CDR2 SYDVKM. The CDR3 length is 15 residues. The CDR3 DNA sequence: TGTGCCAGCAGTTCTCGGACAGGGTATAATTCACCCCTCCACTTT. This sequence encodes CASSSRTGYNSPLHF.

This clone was seen once. This chain connects TRBV9 to TRBJ1-1; D not certain. The CDR3 has 14 residues. Between the trimmed V and J ends, which lost 4 bases and 3 bases, there was a span of 13 bases. Germline V gene lookup returns CDR1 SGDLS and CDR2 YYNGEE. The CDR3 DNA is TGTGCCAGCAGCCCCACTTTCGTCGACACTGAAGCTTTCTTT. Its translation is CASSPTFVDTEAFF.

The rearrangement joins TRBV19 to TRBJ1-3, with TRBD1 as a possible D gene (6 bases). The CDR3 extends over 17 amino acids. V dropped 6 bases and J dropped 0 bases, with 18 bases sitting between them. Germline-derived CDR1 and CDR2 are LNHDA and SQIVND (reference sequence). CDR3 nucleotide sequence: TGTGCCAGTAGGCCGGCGGGCAGGGGTAACTCTGGAAACACCATATATTTT. This gives the protein CASRPAGRGNSGNTIYF.

This chain links TRBV3-1 (or the pseudogene TRBV3-2) with TRBJ2-7; no clear D gene. The germline V gene has CDR1 LGHDT and CDR2 YNNKEL (reference sequence). The V gene lost 0 bases and the J gene lost 7 bases, with 7 bases spanning the gap. The CDR3 runs to 12 residues. CDR3: CASSQDDGEQYF. CDR3 nucleotide sequence: TGTGCCAGCAGCCAAGATGATGGGGAGCAGTACTTC.

This clone was observed once. The chain has TRBV7-8 and TRBJ1-1; no clear D gene. Looked up from germline, CDR1 is SGHVS and CDR2 is FQNEAQ. The V end lost 5 bases, the J end lost 0 bases, and 16 bases lay between the germline ends. This CDR3 comprises 16 residues. The CDR3 DNA is TGTGCCAGCAGCCCTTTAAATCCCACATTGAACACTGAAGCTTTCTTT. This sequence encodes CASSPLNPTLNTEAFF.